Shown below are 25 T cell receptor beta chains from a single sample sequenced in a study of T cells in women clearing cervical HPV infection. The protocol was immunoSEQ multiplex PCR, while the TCRdb copy is restricted to in-frame clones and leaves out a portion. This sample's table has approximately 37,000 clones. Sequenced material: blood buffy coat. The receptors come from a woman between 18 and 70 years old with a cervical HPV16 infection that either progressed to CIN3+ or cleared (not recorded which).

As to this clone: From the germline J gene comes the end of the CDR3, since the read stops 3 residues before it. The chain has TRBV30 and TRBJ1-5; maybe TRBD1 (5 bases). Germline V gives CDR1 GTSNPN, CDR2 SVGIG (reference sequence). CDR3 length equals 13 residues. The ends were cut back, 4 bases at V and 2 bases at J, with 9 bases in the middle. The sequenced CDR3 bases are TGTGCCTGGAATCAGGGTGGCAATCAGCCC. Translated: CAWNQGGNQP. The CDR3 as a whole reads CAWNQGGNQPQHF.

As to this clone: The CDR3 end lies 3 residues beyond the end of the read and is filled in from the germline J gene. The chain combines TRBV20-1 with TRBJ2-1; D might be TRBD2 (5 bases). Germline loops: CDR1 DFQATT, CDR2 SNEGSKA (reference sequence). The CDR3 loop spans 13 amino acids. V lost 3 bases to trimming and J lost 9 bases, with 15 bases between them. This CDR3 is CSARPPKRIEQFF. The covered CDR3 bases are TGCAGTGCTAGGCCCCCCAAGCGGATTGAG.

With regard to this clone: With the read ending 3 residues before the CDR3 end, the germline J gene is used to fill in that end. The chain links TRBV7-9 to TRBJ1-2; D might be TRBD1 (6 bases). The V gene's germline CDR1 is SEHNR and CDR2 FQNEAQ (reference sequence). This CDR3 contains 15 residues. Trimming took 1 base from V and 2 from J, leaving 11 bases between them. The CDR3 reads CASSLGLGTNYGYTF. The part of the CDR3 DNA that was read is TGTGCCAGCAGCTTAGGGCTGGGGACAAACTATGGC.

Comments on this clone: The CDR3 goes on 3 residues after the read ends, and that part is filled in from the germline J gene. The rearrangement joins TRBV20-1 to TRBJ1-1; 11 bases match TRBD1. The length of the CDR3 is 15 residues. Germline values: CDR1 DFQATT, CDR2 SNEGSKA (reference sequence). With 4 bases clipped from V and 3 bases from J, the junction kept 7 bases outside the gene matches. The sequenced part of the CDR3 DNA is TGCAGTGCTAAGGACAGGGGGCGGGATGACACTGAA. This sequence encodes CSAKDRGRDDTE. The full CDR3 sequence reads CSAKDRGRDDTEAFF.

Comment on this clone: The read ends 3 residues shy of where the CDR3 ends; the end is completed using the germline J gene. The chain joins TRBV15 to TRBJ2-3, with D unresolved. From germline, CDR1 is LNHNV and CDR2 YYDKDF (reference sequence). The CDR3 totals 15 residues. Trimming removed 0 bases from V and 0 bases from J, with 7 bases in between. The CDR3 bases that were read are TGTGCCACCAGCAGAGATCAGTATAGCACAGATACG. It specifies CATSRDQYSTDT. The CDR3 in its entirety is CATSRDQYSTDTQYF.

Note on this clone: The junction differs from germline at one of its ends, possibly a read error. The read comes to an end 3 residues before the CDR3 does, leaving the germline J gene to fill in the end. This chain links TRBV7-9 with TRBJ1-6; D not certain. This CDR3 region has 14 residues. Germline V gene lookup returns CDR1 SEHNR and CDR2 FQNEAQ (reference sequence). This CDR3 is CSSSLEQYNSPLHF. The CDR3 DNA, read in part, is TGTTCCAGCAGCTTAGAACAGTATAATTCGCCC.

In regard to this clone: The read ends 3 residues shy of where the CDR3 ends; the end is completed using the germline J gene. This sequence joins TRBV5-1 and TRBJ2-3; D gene ambiguous. Germline V gene sequence: CDR1 SGHRS, CDR2 YFSETQ. V was trimmed by 0 bases and J by 2 bases, leaving 7 bases between them. The CDR3 contains 14 residues. CDR3 sequence reads: CASSLGSITDTQYF. CDR3 DNA, as far as it was read: TGCGCCAGCAGCTTGGGCAGTATCACAGATACG.

Note on this clone: Sequencing ends 3 residues short of the CDR3 end; the germline J gene provides the rest. This chain uses TRBV7-9 with TRBJ1-1; D perhaps matches TRBD1 (6 bases). V was shortened by 1 base and J by 7 bases, with 13 bases between the two germline ends. CDR1 and CDR2 (germline): SEHNR, FQNEAQ (reference sequence). The CDR3 has 14 residues. CDR3 in amino acids: CASSLDSGGHEAFF. The CDR3 bases that were read are TGTGCCAGCAGCTTAGATTCGGGGGGCCATGAA.

A note on this clone: Read sequence stops 3 residues before the CDR3 end, and the germline J gene provides the missing end. The chain uses TRBV6-2 or TRBV6-3 and TRBJ2-7; the D is unclear. V lost 5 bases and J 5 bases, leaving 16 bases between the germline ends. The CDR3 has 14 amino acids. The V gene's germline CDR1 is MNHEY and CDR2 SVGEGT. The CDR3 DNA, read in part, is TGTGCCAGCAGTCGCACCCCTAGATTGAACGAG. As protein: CASSRTPRLNE. The whole CDR3 sequence reads CASSRTPRLNEQYF.

Comments on this clone: The read is 3 residues too short to cover the CDR3 end, so that end is filled in from the germline J gene. The rearrangement uses TRBV20-1 and TRBJ2-7; tentatively, D is TRBD2 (5 bases). Germline lookup yields CDR1 DFQATT and CDR2 SNEGSKA (reference sequence). The CDR3 runs 13 residues. Trimming took 0 bases from V and 6 from J, leaving 12 bases between them. The part of the CDR3 DNA that was read is TGCAGTGCTAGAGACCCACTAGTTTTCGAG. Translated, it gives CSARDPLVFE. The whole CDR3 sequence reads CSARDPLVFEQYF.

Of note for this clone: The read ends 3 residues early relative to the CDR3; the germline J gene fills the gap. The genes are TRBV10-3 and TRBJ1-2, with a tentative D call TRBD1 (6 bases). Germline-derived CDR1 and CDR2 are ENHRY and SYGVKD. CDR3 length: 13 amino acids. The sequenced part of the CDR3 DNA is TGTGCCATCAGTGGGGGACAACTCACCGGC. Protein sequence: CAISGGQLTG. The whole CDR3 region reads CAISGGQLTGYTF.

About this clone itself: The read ends 3 residues early relative to the CDR3; the germline J gene fills the gap. V usage is TRBV7-2 and J usage is TRBJ2-4; TRBD1 is a possible D gene (6 bases). This CDR3 is 14 amino acids long. Germline CDR1 reads SGHTA; CDR2 reads FQGNSA. The CDR3 reads CASSLTRTVYGQYF. CDR3 DNA (partial): TGTGCCAGCAGCTTGACGCGGACAGTCTATGGT. The full variable domain, in which reference TRBV7-2 and TRBJ2-4 provide the parts outside the CDR3, is GAGVSQSPSNKVTEKGKDVELRCDPISGHTALYWYRQSLGQGLEFLIYFQGNSAPDKSGLPSDRFSAERTGGSVSTLTIQRTQQEDSAVYLCASSLTRTVYGQYFGAGTRLSVL.

For this clone: The read terminates 3 residues before the CDR3 end, so the remaining end is supplied by the germline J gene. V is TRBV2 and J is TRBJ1-4; D ambiguous. The germline gives CDR1 SNHLY, CDR2 FYNNEI. The V end lost 6 bases, the J end lost 7 bases, and 9 bases lay between the germline ends. The CDR3 has 12 residues. Partial CDR3 DNA: TGTGCCAGCAGCTACCGGGTTGAAAAA. Its translation is CASSYRVEK. The CDR3, in full, reads CASSYRVEKLFF.

A remark on this clone: The read ends 3 residues shy of where the CDR3 ends; the end is completed using the germline J gene. The genes are TRBV7-9 and TRBJ2-3; D is undetermined. V lost 1 base, J lost 6 bases, and 5 bases lay in between. There are 12 residues in the CDR3. CDR1 is SEHNR, CDR2 FQNEAQ, per germline (reference sequence). CDR3 DNA, as far as it was read: TGTGCCAGCAGCTTAGGGCTTGATACG. It translates to CASSLGLDT. The whole CDR3 is CASSLGLDTQYF. Full variable domain (missing parts from reference TRBV7-9 and TRBJ2-3): DTGVSQNPRHKITKRGQNVTFRCDPISEHNRLYWYRQTLGQGPEFLTYFQNEAQLEKSRLLSDRFSAERPKGSFSTLEIQRTEQGDSAMYLCASSLGLDTQYFGPGTRLTVL.

The covered CDR3 bases are TGCAGTGCTAGAGAAAGTGGCCAAGGGTGGAATGAG. This translates into CSARESGQGWNE. The whole CDR3 reads CSARESGQGWNEQFF. V is TRBV20-1 and J is TRBJ2-1; D unresolved. The CDR3 end is not reached by the read, which stops 3 residues before it; the germline J gene fills it in. CDR3 size: 15 residues. CDR1 and CDR2 (germline): DFQATT, SNEGSKA (reference sequence). The V gene lost 0 bases and the J gene lost 7 bases, with 16 bases spanning the gap.

Details on this clone: The read falls 3 residues short of the CDR3 end, and the missing part is taken from the germline J gene. The chain carries TRBV10-3 and TRBJ2-1, with a possible D match to TRBD1 (7 bases). Between the trimmed V and J ends, which lost 2 bases and 9 bases, there was a span of 23 bases. The CDR3 loop spans 17 amino acids. CDR1 is ENHRY and CDR2 is SYGVKD in the germline V gene. The sequenced part of the CDR3 DNA is TGTGCCATCAGTGAGCCCAACGGCAGGGGGGCCGAGGGTGAG. Its protein product is CAISEPNGRGAEGE. Given in full, the CDR3 is CAISEPNGRGAEGEQFF.

Comment on this clone: With the read ending 3 residues before the CDR3 end, the germline J gene is used to fill in that end. The chain recombines TRBV5-1 with TRBJ2-3, with 11 bases aligning to TRBD2. The CDR3 consists of 15 residues. J gave up 1 base and V 5 bases, and 3 bases lay outside the gene matches. Germline V gene lookup returns CDR1 SGHRS and CDR2 YFSETQ. CDR3 loop: CASRLAGEGTDTQYF. CDR3 bases read: TGCGCCAGCAGACTAGCGGGAGAAGGCACAGATACG.

Worth noting for this clone: The CDR3 extends 3 residues past the end of the read, so its final part is completed from the germline J gene. The V gene is TRBV12-3 or TRBV12-4, the J gene TRBJ1-6; 9 nucleotides align to TRBD1. This CDR3 comprises 14 residues. The V gene end was trimmed by 4 bases and the J gene end by 10 bases; junction bases not matched to a gene: 5. The CDR3: CASSWTGDGSPLHF. The sequenced part of the CDR3 DNA is TGTGCCAGCAGTTGGACAGGGGACGGATCACCC.

The sequenced CDR3 bases are TGCGCCAGCAAAGGACTAGCGGGAGACGATGAG. This codes for CASKGLAGDDE. The full CDR3 protein reads CASKGLAGDDEQFF. The rearrangement links TRBV5-1 to TRBJ2-1; the match to TRBD2 covers 13 bases. The CDR3 end falls 3 residues outside the read, so it is completed with the germline J gene. V shed 6 bases and J 8 bases; nucleotides not matched to a gene: 5. The germline V gene has CDR1 SGHRS and CDR2 YFSETQ. CDR3 length: 14 residues.

With regard to this clone: Read sequence stops 3 residues before the CDR3 end, and the germline J gene provides the missing end. The chain employs TRBV2 and TRBJ2-5; D uncertain. Germline CDR1 and CDR2: SNHLY and FYNNEI. This CDR3 spans 12 amino acids. Trimming removed 4 bases at V and 3 bases at J, with 6 bases between. The CDR3 region is CASSVTEETQYF. The covered CDR3 bases are TGTGCCAGCAGTGTTACAGAAGAGACC. The full variable domain, with the rest looked up from reference TRBV2 and TRBJ2-5, is EPEVTQTPSHQVTQMGQEVILRCVPISNHLYFYWYRQILGQKVEFLVSFYNNEISEKSEIFDDQFSVERPDGSNFTLKIRSTKLEDSAMYFCASSVTEETQYFGPGTRLLVL.

In the case of this clone: With the read ending 3 residues before the CDR3 end, the germline J gene is used to fill in that end. The chain is built from TRBV19 and TRBJ2-2; D unclear. The V end was cut by 10 bases, the J end by 2 bases, with 14 bases between. The CDR3 has 14 residues. The V gene's germline CDR1 is LNHDA and CDR2 SQIVND (reference sequence). This chain's CDR3 is CATVVSENTGELFF. The sequenced part of the CDR3 DNA is TGTGCCACTGTGGTCAGTGAAAACACCGGGGAG. Full variable domain (remainder filled in from reference TRBV19 and TRBJ2-2): DGGITQSPKYLFRKEGQNVTLSCEQNLNHDAMYWYRQDPGQGLRLIYYSQIVNDFQKGDIAEGYSVSREKKESFPLTVTSAQKNPTAFYLCATVVSENTGELFFGEGSRLTVL.

As for this clone: The CDR3 end falls 3 residues outside the read, so it is completed with the germline J gene. The chain combines TRBV10-3 with TRBJ2-4; the match to TRBD1 covers 8 bases. Germline trimming cut 2 bases from V and 4 bases from J; bases unmatched to any gene: 10. In germline, CDR1 is ENHRY, CDR2 SYGVKD. This CDR3 comprises 17 residues. The covered CDR3 bases are TGTGCCATCAGTGAGGGCGGGGCGGGACAGGTGAAAAACATT. This translates into CAISEGGAGQVKNI. The CDR3 in full is CAISEGGAGQVKNIQYF.

On this clone itself: The CDR3 end lies 3 residues beyond the end of the read and is filled in from the germline J gene. The rearrangement joins TRBV5-1 to TRBJ1-3; a possible D gene is TRBD1 (6 bases). In germline, CDR1 is SGHRS, CDR2 YFSETQ. This CDR3 comprises 16 residues. V gave up 4 bases and J gave up 3 bases, with 17 bases separating them. The CDR3 here is CASSPSPGDDGNTIYF. The DNA read from the CDR3 is TGCGCCAGCAGCCCGAGCCCAGGGGACGATGGAAACACC.

Concerning this clone: The read finishes 3 residues shy of the CDR3 end, and the germline J gene is used to complete it. J is TRBJ2-7 and V is TRBV5-1, with 9 bases aligning to TRBD1. Germline values: CDR1 SGHRS, CDR2 YFSETQ. Trimming removed 1 base from V and 0 bases from J; junction bases left unmatched: 14. The CDR3 spans 19 residues. The chain's CDR3 is CASSLPPPLPGQGSYEQYF. Partial CDR3 DNA: TGCGCCAGCAGCTTGCCGCCCCCCCTTCCGGGACAGGGCTCCTACGAG.

Remarks on this clone: From the germline J gene comes the end of the CDR3, since the read stops 3 residues before it. The chain is built from TRBV7-3 and TRBJ2-3, with D maybe TRBD2 (5 bases). Between the trimmed V and J ends, which lost 3 bases and 1 base, there was a span of 14 bases. This CDR3 comprises 16 residues. Germline CDR1 SGHTA, CDR2 FQGTGA. CDR3 in amino acids: CASSFGLNSGTDTQYF. The part of the CDR3 DNA that was read is TGTGCCAGCAGCTTTGGACTCAACTCTGGCACAGATACG.